These 10 T cell receptor beta chains were all obtained from the same sample, sequenced in a study of blood T cell repertoires in COVID-19. The protocol was immunoSEQ multiplex PCR, while the TCRdb copy is restricted to in-frame clones and leaves out a portion. The table shows some 80,000 clones, with 85% occurring only once. The sequenced sample was peripheral blood. The receptors were gathered from a man between 60 and 75 years old with COVID-19, enrolled during active disease.

The rearrangement joins TRBV6-1 to TRBJ2-7; D ambiguous. CDR3 size: 17 residues. Looked up from germline, CDR1 is MNHNS and CDR2 is SASEGT. Deletions cut 2 bases from V and 0 bases from J, with 17 bases between. CDR3 in amino acids: CASSESAGGQSSYEQYF. The CDR3 bases are TGTGCCAGCAGTGAATCGGCAGGTGGCCAGAGCTCCTACGAGCAGTACTTC.

The rearrangement links TRBV9 to TRBJ1-2; 8 nucleotides line up with TRBD1. Unmatched junction bases numbered 13, after V lost 4 bases and J lost 8 bases. The CDR3 extends over 15 amino acids. Looked up from germline, CDR1 is SGDLS and CDR2 is YYNGEE. The CDR3 DNA reads as TGTGCCAGCAGCTTACTTTTGGGACAGGAATCGGGCTACACCTTC. Translating gives CASSLLLGQESGYTF.

CDR3 DNA sequence: TGTGCCAGTAGACGGACAGGTAAAGCTTTCTTT. Translation: CASRRTGKAFF. The chain employs TRBV19 and TRBJ1-1, with 7 positions matching TRBD1. The germline V gene has CDR1 LNHDA and CDR2 SQIVND (reference sequence). Germline trimming cut 6 bases from V and 9 bases from J; bases unmatched to any gene: 4. This CDR3 has 11 amino acids. Supplemented by reference TRBV19 and TRBJ1-1, the full variable domain reads DGGITQSPKYLFRKEGQNVTLSCEQNLNHDAMYWYRQDPGQGLRLIYYSQIVNDFQKGDIAEGYSVSREKKESFPLTVTSAQKNPTAFYLCASRRTGKAFFGQGTRLTVV.

This chain connects TRBV18 to TRBJ2-7; 7 positions match TRBD2. The V and J ends lost 6 bases and 0 bases, in that order; junction bases with no gene match: 8. CDR1 and CDR2 from the germline V gene are KGHSH and LQKENI. The CDR3 is made up of 15 amino acids. DNA for the CDR3: TGTGCCAGCTCCCAGGCGGGAGACCGCTCCTACGAGCAGTACTTC. It is translated as CASSQAGDRSYEQYF.

The chain combines TRBV5-4 with TRBJ2-7, with D uncertain. Germline V gene sequence: CDR1 SGHNT, CDR2 YYREEE (reference sequence). Deletions cut 0 bases from V and 6 bases from J, with 10 bases between. The CDR3 spans 13 residues. CDR3 sequence (DNA): TGTGCCAGCAGCTTGGTTCTTTCGGGCGAGCAGTACTTC. Its protein product is CASSLVLSGEQYF. Full variable domain (remainder filled in from reference TRBV5-4 and TRBJ2-7): ETGVTQSPTHLIKTRGQQVTLRCSSQSGHNTVSWYQQALGQGPQFIFQYYREEENGRGNFPPRFSGLQFPNYSSELNVNALELDDSALYLCASSLVLSGEQYFGPGTRLTVT.

The genes are TRBV5-4 and TRBJ2-2; D is ambiguous. Per germline, CDR1 SGHNT and CDR2 YYREEE (reference sequence). V dropped 1 base and J dropped 4 bases, with 8 bases sitting between them. The CDR3 totals 14 residues. The CDR3 DNA reads TGTGCCAGCAGCTTGAGCCTTTCCACCGGGGAGCTGTTTTTT. This encodes CASSLSLSTGELFF.

The DNA for the CDR3 is TGTGCCAGCAGCCAAGAGTCCCCAGGGGCGGATGAAAAACTGTTTTTT. The encoded protein is CASSQESPGADEKLFF. The chain combines TRBV3-1 (or the pseudogene TRBV3-2) with TRBJ1-4, with D possibly TRBD1 on 6 matching bases. The CDR3 covers 16 residues. In germline, CDR1 is LGHDT, CDR2 YNNKEL (reference sequence). Trimming removed 0 bases from V and 6 bases from J, with 14 bases in between.

V and J are TRBV7-3 and TRBJ2-1; TRBD2 is a possible D gene (7 bases). This CDR3 contains 15 residues. Trimming removed 2 bases at V and 9 bases at J, with 17 bases between. Looked up from germline, CDR1 is SGHTA and CDR2 is FQGTGA. CDR3 in amino acids: CASSLGGAQQGEQFF. In DNA form, the CDR3 reads TGTGCCAGCAGCTTAGGGGGGGCTCAACAAGGTGAGCAGTTCTTC.

The chain recombines TRBV30 with TRBJ2-1; weak D call: TRBD1 (5 bases). CDR3 length: 14 residues. The germline V gene has CDR1 GTSNPN and CDR2 SVGIG (reference sequence). V lost 4 bases to trimming and J lost 5 bases, with 15 bases between them. The CDR3 bases are TGTGCCTGGAATACAGGCGGTATTAACAATGAGCAGTTCTTC. This gives the protein CAWNTGGINNEQFF. Filled out from reference TRBV30 and TRBJ2-1, the complete variable domain reads SQTIHQWPATLVQPVGSPLSLECTVEGTSNPNLYWYRQAAGRGLQLLFYSVGIGQISSEVPQNLSASRPQDRQFILSSKKLLLSDSGFYLCAWNTGGINNEQFFGPGTRLTVL.

The genes are TRBV2 and TRBJ2-5; a possible D gene is TRBD2 (6 bases). Germline V gene sequence: CDR1 SNHLY, CDR2 FYNNEI. V was shortened by 3 bases and J by 12 bases, with 17 bases between the two germline ends. This CDR3 comprises 13 residues. The CDR3, as DNA: TGTGCCAGCAGTGAGTCGATCCGGGAGAAAAAGTACTTC. Protein product: CASSESIREKKYF.